A selection of T cell receptor beta chains follows, all from one sample in a study of T cell repertoires in aging, cancer and after chemotherapy. One entry per CDR3 protein, called by TCRdb with MiXCR from the multiplex PCR reads. The sample contains about 5,300 distinct CDR3 sequences, roughly 27% of which appear only once. Material: blood. These receptors were collected from a human donor in good health. Both conserved end residues are part of each CDR3. D genes are given only for firm matches. For some rows the clone size is stated as once, few or many, or as a class when expanded; others skip it.

>15|few|TRBJ2-3|TRBV20-1|TRBD1
CSAHRGGGETDTQYF
TGCAGTGCTCACAGGGGTGGGGGTGAGACAGATACGCAGTATTTT
>15|.|TRBJ1-6|TRBV11-2|.
CASSLNAGANSPLHF
TGTGCCAGCAGCTTAAACGCAGGGGCAAATTCACCCCTCCACTTT
>14|.|TRBJ2-3|TRBV5-6|.
CASSSGRATDTQYF
TGTGCCAGCAGCTCGGGACGAGCAACAGATACGCAGTATTTT
>16|few|TRBJ1-1|TRBV5-1|TRBD1
CASSLGDRGRGTEAFF
TGCGCCAGCAGCTTGGGGGACAGGGGTAGGGGCACTGAAGCTTTCTTT
>16|few|TRBJ2-5|TRBV18|TRBD1
CASSQSDRGRVETQYF
TGTGCCAGCTCACAATCAGACAGGGGGCGCGTGGAGACCCAGTACTTC
>21|medium-sized|TRBJ1-3|TRBV6-5|.
CASSYSTVSGRKGSPGNTIYF
TGTGCCAGCAGTTACTCGACGGTTTCAGGGCGAAAGGGTTCCCCTGGAAACACCATATATTTT
>15|few|TRBJ1-5|TRBV30|TRBD1
CAWSVGDRENQPQHF
TGTGCCTGGAGTGTGGGGGACAGGGAAAATCAGCCCCAGCATTTT
>12|.|TRBJ1-1|TRBV20-1|.
CSARDLQREAFF
TGCAGTGCTAGAGATTTACAGCGGGAAGCTTTCTTT
>16|few|TRBJ1-1|TRBV30|.
CAWKLAQEILNTEAFF
TGTGCCTGGAAACTCGCGCAGGAAATTTTGAACACTGAAGCTTTCTTT
>17|medium-sized|TRBJ1-5|TRBV5-5|TRBD1
CASSLEPGQGGNQPQHF
TGTGCCAGCAGCTTGGAACCGGGACAGGGCGGCAATCAGCCCCAGCATTTT
>12|few|TRBJ2-7|TRBV7-9|.
CASSFGSYEQYF
TGTGCCAGCAGCTTCGGTTCCTACGAGCAGTACTTC
>14|.|TRBJ1-6|TRBV7-9|TRBD1
CASSRTGANSPLHF
TGTGCCAGCAGCCGGACAGGGGCTAATTCACCCCTCCACTTT
>13|medium-sized|TRBJ2-7|TRBV5-6|TRBD2
CASSHGGGYEQYF
TGTGCCAGCAGCCACGGGGGGGGCTACGAGCAGTACTTC
>14|few|TRBJ2-3|TRBV5-1|.
CASMRADSTDTQYF
TGCGCCAGCATGAGAGCGGATAGCACAGATACGCAGTATTTT
>14|medium-sized|TRBJ2-3|TRBV6-2/TRBV6-3|TRBD1
CASSPTGGADTQYF
TGTGCCAGCAGTCCGACAGGGGGCGCAGATACGCAGTATTTT